The 30 T cell receptor beta chains below come from one sample, sequenced in a study of vaccination and CD4 T cells after COVID-19. The Oncomine TCR Beta short-read assay generated sequence data from the DNA of cultured CD4+ T cells. Via MiXCR, TCRdb re-called the PCR reads, giving one row per CDR3 protein. The sample lists about 3,300 distinct CDR3 sequences; about 74% were seen once. Which antigens these TCRs recognize remains unknown. Documented treatment: roughly ten-day PBMC culture with coronavirus spike peptide pools or control peptides (ViraFEST assay). Sequenced sample: CD4+ T cells from blood, cultured in vitro. Receptors were obtained from a human donor who had recovered from COVID-19.

This clonotype was counted once. The V and J genes are TRBV6-2 or TRBV6-3 and TRBJ2-2, with D perhaps TRBD1 or TRBD2 (7 bases each). Trimming took off 1 base at V and 4 bases at J, with 13 bases between the two ends. CDR3 length: 16 amino acids. From germline, CDR1 is MNHEY and CDR2 SVGEGT. The CDR3 DNA follows: TGTGCCAGCAGTTACTATGGCAGGGGGGGCACCGGGGAGCTGTTTTTT. Translating it yields CASSYYGRGGTGELFF.

This sequence joins TRBV18 and TRBJ1-1; 9 nucleotides align to TRBD1. The germline gives CDR1 KGHSH, CDR2 LQKENI. This CDR3 region has 13 residues. V lost 8 bases and J lost 1; bases outside the gene matches: 2. The CDR3: CASGTGSNTEAFF. The CDR3 nucleotides are TGTGCCAGCGGGACAGGGTCGAACACTGAAGCTTTCTTT.

The rearrangement links TRBV30 to TRBJ1-5; D is undetermined. Germline V gene lookup returns CDR1 GTSNPN and CDR2 SVGIG (reference sequence). Deletions cut 0 bases from V and 5 bases from J, with 11 bases between. The CDR3 is 14 residues long. CDR3 DNA sequence: TGTGCCTGGAGTGTAAACAATAGGTATCAGCCCCAGCATTTT. It specifies CAWSVNNRYQPQHF.

This clonotype has a single count. The rearrangement joins TRBV7-9 to TRBJ2-1, with D unresolved. The CDR3 sequence is 10 residues long. Germline CDR1 reads SEHNR; CDR2 reads FQNEAQ (reference sequence). V shed 4 bases and J shed 9 bases, with 4 bases lying between them. As DNA, the CDR3 is TGTGCCAGCAGCTCGGGTGAGCAGTTCTTC. Protein: CASSSGEQFF.

This sequence joins TRBV4-1 and TRBJ1-2, with D maybe TRBD1 (6 bases). CDR1 is MGHRA, CDR2 YSYEKL, per germline. Between the trimmed V and J ends, which lost 6 bases and 4 bases, there was a span of 21 bases. This CDR3 contains 16 residues. The CDR3 reads CASRNTGHSPLYGYTF. The CDR3 DNA follows: TGCGCCAGCAGGAACACAGGGCACTCCCCTCTCTATGGCTACACCTTC.

The chain employs TRBV30 and TRBJ1-6, with unresolved D. The V and J ends lost 0 bases and 0 bases respectively, with 6 bases between them. This CDR3 region has 15 residues. In germline, CDR1 is GTSNPN, CDR2 SVGIG (reference sequence). The CDR3, as DNA: TGTGCCTGGAGTGTCCTCAACTCCTATAATTCACCCCTCCACTTT. Translation: CAWSVLNSYNSPLHF.

By sample fraction, this clonotype is medium-sized. The chain joins TRBV5-1 to TRBJ2-3, with no clear D. CDR1 and CDR2 from the germline V gene are SGHRS and YFSETQ. This CDR3 has 16 amino acids. V was clipped by 4 bases and J by 2 bases, with 17 bases between them. The CDR3 coding sequence is TGCGCCAGCAGCCCCCAGCCTGGGTCGTTCACAGATACGCAGTATTTT. Translation: CASSPQPGSFTDTQYF.

The rearrangement joins TRBV6-1 to TRBJ1-6; 8 nucleotides align to TRBD1. The J segment lost 8 bases and the V segment lost 7 bases, leaving 19 bases of the junction unmatched. The CDR3 sequence is 18 residues long. Germline CDR1 reads MNHNS; CDR2 reads SASEGT. The CDR3 DNA sequence: TGTGCCAGCACCATGGGGAGATCAGGGGGCGAGGGGCATTCACCCCTCCACTTT. Its translation is CASTMGRSGGEGHSPLHF.

The chain links TRBV5-4 to TRBJ1-2; 7 nucleotides agree with TRBD1. CDR3 size: 13 residues. Germline CDR1 and CDR2: SGHNT and YYREEE (reference sequence). V shed 4 bases and J 6 bases; nucleotides not matched to a gene: 6. DNA for the CDR3: TGTGCCAGCAGCGACAGGGTGGCCCATGGCTACACCTTC. Translating it yields CASSDRVAHGYTF.

V is TRBV5-1 and J is TRBJ2-2; TRBD1 agrees at 7 bases. Germline-derived CDR1 and CDR2 are SGHRS and YFSETQ. Trimming took 6 bases from V and 5 from J; bases not matched to a gene: 7. The CDR3 loop spans 14 amino acids. The CDR3 sequence: CASTQPGGTGELFF. The CDR3, as DNA: TGCGCCAGCACCCAACCAGGGGGAACCGGGGAGCTGTTTTTT.

The V and J genes are TRBV18 and TRBJ2-7, with D possibly matching TRBD2 (5 bases). V was trimmed by 2 bases and J by 7 bases, leaving 18 bases between them. Germline CDR1 reads KGHSH; CDR2 reads LQKENI. The CDR3 has 15 amino acids. CDR3 sequence reads: CASSPTSGRPGEQYF. The CDR3 coding sequence is TGTGCCAGCTCACCAACCTCGGGAAGGCCGGGGGAGCAGTACTTC.

The rearrangement joins TRBV27 to TRBJ1-2; no clear D. CDR3 length: 14 residues. CDR1 is MNHEY and CDR2 is SMNVEV in the germline V gene (reference sequence). V was shortened by 1 base and J by 0 bases, with 6 bases between the two germline ends. The CDR3 bases are TGTGCCAGCAGTTTATATCCTGCTAACTATGGCTACACCTTC. This sequence encodes CASSLYPANYGYTF.

By share, this clonotype counts as medium-sized. The rearrangement links TRBV28 to TRBJ1-2; TRBD1 aligns across 7 bases. The CDR3 has 14 amino acids. From germline, CDR1 is MDHEN and CDR2 SYDVKM. The ends lost 7 bases at V and 2 bases at J; junction bases unmatched: 7. Written as DNA, the CDR3 is TGTGCCAGCATGAGACAGGGACAGAACTATGGCTACACCTTC. It translates to CASMRQGQNYGYTF.

This clonotype appeared once. The V gene is TRBV20-1, the J gene TRBJ2-1; D is possibly TRBD1 (6 bases). Looked up from germline, CDR1 is DFQATT and CDR2 is SNEGSKA (reference sequence). V lost 6 bases and J 11 bases, leaving 14 bases between the germline ends. The CDR3 sequence is 11 residues long. The CDR3 protein is CSAEGDKQQFF. DNA of the CDR3: TGCAGTGCCGAGGGGGACAAACAGCAGTTCTTC.

This clonotype came up a few times. CDR3 in amino acids: CSADGLARTDTQYF. CDR3 nucleotide sequence: TGCAGTGCTGATGGGCTAGCGAGGACAGATACGCAGTATTTT. The gene calls are TRBV20-1 and TRBJ2-3, with D perhaps TRBD2 (6 bases). V lost 5 bases and J 3 bases, leaving 15 bases between the germline ends. The CDR3 has 14 residues. Germline CDR1 DFQATT, CDR2 SNEGSKA (reference sequence).

This rearrangement joins TRBV12-3 or TRBV12-4 to TRBJ2-7, with D perhaps TRBD1 (5 bases). The CDR3 totals 13 residues. With 4 bases removed from V and 0 bases from J, the gap between germline ends came to 7 bases. CDR3 bases: TGTGCCAGCAGTTCCGACAGCTCCTACGAGCAGTACTTC. It encodes CASSSDSSYEQYF.

The chain is built from TRBV27 and TRBJ1-2; unclear D gene. CDR1 MNHEY and CDR2 SMNVEV come from the germline V gene (reference sequence). The length of the CDR3 is 14 residues. The V and J ends lost 6 bases and 8 bases respectively, with 19 bases between them. The CDR3 DNA sequence: TGTGCCAGCAGGGGGAATTTCGGGTCGGGCGGCTACACCTTC. Translated: CASRGNFGSGGYTF.

The chain recombines TRBV19 with TRBJ1-6; D ambiguous. V lost 5 bases, J lost 7 bases, and 12 bases lay in between. From germline, CDR1 is LNHDA and CDR2 SQIVND (reference sequence). The CDR3 consists of 14 residues. CDR3: CASSVLALNSPLHF. DNA of the CDR3: TGTGCCAGTAGTGTGCTCGCATTGAATTCACCCCTCCACTTT.

This clonotype is large in the sample. The chain uses TRBV5-1 and TRBJ1-2; no definite D call. The V end was cut by 1 base, the J end by 2 bases, with 3 bases between. Germline V lookup: CDR1 SGHRS, CDR2 YFSETQ. This CDR3 comprises 12 residues. The CDR3 DNA is TGCGCCAGCAGCTTGTTGAACTATGGCTACACCTTC. Protein product: CASSLLNYGYTF.

The chain recombines TRBV6-1 with TRBJ2-2; 7 bases agree with TRBD1. Trimming took 2 bases from V and 7 from J; bases not matched to a gene: 1. There are 13 residues in the CDR3. CDR1 MNHNS and CDR2 SASEGT come from the germline V gene. CDR3 DNA: TGTGCCAGCAGTGAAACAGGGGTCGGGGAGCTGTTTTTT. It encodes CASSETGVGELFF.

The genes are TRBV7-3 and TRBJ2-3; no firm D call. The ends were cut back, 1 base at V and 2 bases at J, with 13 bases in the middle. The CDR3 spans 16 residues. In germline, CDR1 is SGHTA, CDR2 FQGTGA. The CDR3 reads CASSLKLSGVTDTQYF. The CDR3 DNA follows: TGTGCCAGCAGCTTAAAACTCTCCGGCGTCACAGATACGCAGTATTTT.

V is TRBV6-1 and J is TRBJ2-7, with D possibly being TRBD2 (5 bases). Looked up from germline, CDR1 is MNHNS and CDR2 is SASEGT. The CDR3 contains 15 residues. Trimming cost V 4 bases and J 7 bases, with 20 bases left between them. CDR3 DNA: TGTGCCAGCAGTGCCACCCTCCAGGTAGCGTGGGAGCAGTACTTC. Protein: CASSATLQVAWEQYF.

The chain carries TRBV7-9 and TRBJ1-5, with no clear D. V was clipped by 3 bases and J by 6 bases, with 9 bases between them. The CDR3 sequence is 13 residues long. The V gene's germline CDR1 is SEHNR and CDR2 FQNEAQ (reference sequence). As DNA, the CDR3 is TGTGCCAGCAGCTTCCAAGACCGTCAGCCCCAGCATTTT. It yields the protein CASSFQDRQPQHF.

The chain has TRBV5-1 and TRBJ2-1; perhaps TRBD2 as D (7 bases). CDR1 is SGHRS and CDR2 is YFSETQ in the germline V gene. CDR3 size: 17 residues. Trimming cost V 0 bases and J 6 bases, with 19 bases left between them. CDR3 sequence (DNA): TGCGCCAGCAGCTTGGATAGGGGGGGGACCTTCGGCAATGAGCAGTTCTTC. It translates to CASSLDRGGTFGNEQFF. The full variable domain, its missing parts supplied by reference TRBV5-1 and TRBJ2-1, is KAGVTQTPRYLIKTRGQQVTLSCSPISGHRSVSWYQQTPGQGLQFLFEYFSETQRNKGNFPGRFSGRQFSNSRSEMNVSTLELGDSALYLCASSLDRGGTFGNEQFFGPGTRLTVL.

The chain carries TRBV11-2 and TRBJ2-1; 10 bases are a match to TRBD2. The CDR3 sequence is 14 residues long. The junction had 14 bases not matched to a gene; V was cut back by 8 bases and J by 13 bases. CDR1 SGHAT and CDR2 FQNNGV come from the germline V gene. DNA of the CDR3: TGTGCCAGCCGACGACTAGCGGGTACGCTTAAACAGTTCTTC. Its translation is CASRRLAGTLKQFF.

CDR3 amino acids: CSARDSQGPDTQYF. The CDR3 region has the DNA TGCAGTGCTAGAGATTCACAGGGGCCAGATACGCAGTATTTT. V gene TRBV20-1 combines with J gene TRBJ2-3, with TRBD1 identical over 7 bases. This CDR3 region has 14 residues. V gave up 0 bases and J gave up 4 bases; unmatched junction bases: 4. The germline V gene encodes CDR1 DFQATT and CDR2 SNEGSKA (reference sequence).

The chain recombines TRBV7-9 with TRBJ1-6, with D perhaps matching TRBD1 (6 bases). This CDR3 contains 18 residues. V was clipped by 1 base and J by 8 bases, with 21 bases between them. Germline CDR1 reads SEHNR; CDR2 reads FQNEAQ (reference sequence). This chain's CDR3 is CASSLGYGAGASDSPLHF. CDR3 in DNA: TGTGCCAGCAGCTTAGGCTACGGGGCAGGGGCTAGTGATTCACCCCTCCACTTT.

A few counts support this clonotype. The chain recombines TRBV25-1 with TRBJ1-2, with D hard to call. Germline loops: CDR1 MGHDK, CDR2 SYGVNS. V lost 8 bases and J 2 bases, leaving 12 bases between the germline ends. The CDR3 covers 13 residues. The CDR3: CASGGIWNYGYTF. CDR3 nucleotide sequence: TGTGCCAGCGGTGGAATCTGGAACTATGGCTACACCTTC.

J is TRBJ1-5 and V is TRBV25-1, with D possibly TRBD1 on 6 matching bases. V was shortened by 6 bases and J by 4 bases, with 16 bases between the two germline ends. The CDR3 contains 15 residues. Germline V CDR1 and CDR2: MGHDK, SYGVNS. The CDR3 sequence is CASRAEGEGNQPQHF. The CDR3 coding sequence is TGTGCCAGCAGGGCGGAGGGGGAAGGGAATCAGCCCCAGCATTTT.

V is TRBV6-2 or TRBV6-3 and J is TRBJ1-5; TRBD1 agrees at 7 bases. Germline-derived CDR1 and CDR2 are MNHEY and SVGEGT. This CDR3 has 16 amino acids. The ends lost 3 bases at V and 3 bases at J; junction bases unmatched: 8. The CDR3 sequence: CASSYSGTEPNQPQHF. CDR3 in DNA: TGTGCCAGCAGTTATTCCGGGACAGAACCCAATCAGCCCCAGCATTTT.